Listed below are T cell receptor beta chains from one sample, sequenced in a study of beta chain features in type 1 diabetes. TCRdb's copy holds only in-frame clones and misses some; the assay was immunoSEQ multiplex PCR. The table has around 430,000 clones, approximately 30% seen once; the top ten hold 0.06% to 0.07%. Sequencing was performed on naive CD4+ T cells from blood. All receptors come from a man younger than 30 in good health. CDR3s include the opening cysteine and the closing phenylalanine or tryptophan. A D gene is named only where the DNA matches it firmly. Clone size is not always given. Where it is, it says once, few, many or a class for expanded clones.

cdr3_length d_call j_call clone_size v_call cdr3_aa cdr3_nt
14 NA TRBJ1-1 NA TRBV9 CASSLTAPSTEAFF TGTGCCAGCAGTCTGACAGCACCGAGCACTGAAGCTTTCTTT
13 TRBD2 TRBJ2-7 few TRBV30 CAWSDGRDDEQYF TGTGCCTGGAGTGACGGGAGGGACGACGAGCAGTACTTC
14 NA TRBJ1-2 few TRBV6-6 CASSFGEPGTRYTF TGTGCCAGCAGTTTCGGGGAACCCGGGACACGGTACACCTTC
11 NA TRBJ2-1 NA TRBV20-1 CSARREREQFF TGCAGTGCTAGACGGGAGAGGGAGCAGTTCTTC
14 NA TRBJ1-2 once TRBV5-6 CASSLAQGRSGYTF TGTGCCAGCAGCTTGGCGCAGGGACGAAGTGGCTACACCTTC
16 NA TRBJ2-2 NA TRBV5-1 CASRSSGQPNTGELFF TGCGCCAGCAGATCCTCCGGACAGCCAAACACCGGGGAGCTGTTTTTT
11 NA TRBJ1-4 few TRBV28 CASSLREKLFF TGTGCCAGCAGTTTAAGGGAAAAACTGTTTTTT
15 TRBD1 TRBJ2-7 few TRBV4-3 CASSQERGQRYEQYF TGCGCCAGCAGCCAAGAGAGGGGGCAGAGGTACGAGCAGTACTTC
14 NA TRBJ2-3 NA TRBV29-1 CSVGASGFTDTQYF TGCAGCGTTGGCGCGTCAGGGTTCACAGATACGCAGTATTTT
13 NA TRBJ2-3 few TRBV6-5 CASSRSGADTQYF TGTGCCAGCAGCCGGTCGGGGGCAGATACGCAGTATTTT
15 TRBD1 TRBJ2-3 NA TRBV6-1 CASSRGQGSTDTQYF TGTGCCAGCAGCCGGGGACAGGGAAGCACAGATACGCAGTATTTT
15 TRBD1 TRBJ2-7 NA TRBV15 CATSRSDRVGYEQYF TGTGCCACCAGCAGATCCGACAGGGTTGGGTACGAGCAGTACTTC
15 TRBD2 TRBJ2-7 few TRBV7-6 CASSLTSGGPYEQYF TGTGCCAGCAGCCTAACTAGCGGAGGGCCCTACGAGCAGTACTTC
15 NA TRBJ2-1 NA TRBV4-2 CASSQEVRTANEQFF TGTGCCAGCAGCCAAGAAGTAAGGACCGCAAATGAGCAGTTCTTC
10 NA TRBJ2-5 few TRBV29-1 CSVMESTQYF TGCAGCGTTATGGAGTCGACCCAGTACTTC
17 TRBD1 TRBJ2-6 NA TRBV9 CASSVVGTASGANVLTF TGTGCCAGCAGCGTAGTGGGGACAGCCTCTGGGGCCAACGTCCTGACTTTC
12 NA TRBJ2-5 NA TRBV6-6 CASEDSQETQYF TGTGCCAGCGAAGACAGCCAAGAGACCCAGTACTTC
14 NA TRBJ1-2 few TRBV4-1 CASSQVISNYGYTF TGCGCCAGCAGCCAAGTTATCTCTAACTATGGCTACACCTTC
11 NA TRBJ2-1 NA TRBV7-9 CASSLSNEQFF TGTGCCAGCAGCCTTAGTAATGAGCAGTTCTTC
15 TRBD1 TRBJ2-3 few TRBV2 CASSVDRARPDTQYF TGTGCCAGCAGTGTCGACAGGGCCCGGCCAGATACGCAGTATTTT
15 TRBD2 TRBJ2-3 NA TRBV6-1 CASGPRLASTDTQYF TGTGCCAGCGGGCCGCGACTAGCTAGCACAGATACGCAGTATTTT
14 NA TRBJ1-1 NA TRBV9 CASSVMQENTEAFF TGTGCCAGCAGCGTGATGCAGGAGAACACTGAAGCTTTCTTT
18 TRBD2 TRBJ2-1 NA TRBV11-2 CASSPRLAGAMSYNEQFF TGTGCCAGCAGCCCCCGACTAGCGGGAGCTATGTCCTACAATGAGCAGTTCTTC
15 NA TRBJ2-7 NA TRBV5-1 CASRIRDFVGYEQYF TGCGCCAGCAGAATAAGAGACTTTGTTGGCTACGAGCAGTACTTC
15 NA TRBJ2-2 once TRBV27 CASHPSWRDTGELFF TGTGCCAGTCATCCCTCCTGGCGAGACACCGGGGAGCTGTTTTTT
12 NA TRBJ1-4 NA TRBV29-1 CSASGYEEKLFF TGCAGCGCGAGTGGGTACGAGGAAAAACTGTTTTTT
14 NA TRBJ2-1 NA TRBV30 CAWTRTDSYNEQFF TGTGCCTGGACTAGGACGGACTCCTACAATGAGCAGTTCTTC
15 NA TRBJ1-1 NA TRBV5-1 CASSPSPVRNTEAFF TGCGCCAGCAGCCCGTCGCCGGTCAGAAACACTGAAGCTTTCTTT
14 NA TRBJ2-1 NA TRBV19 CAWDSTSSYNEQFF TGTGCCTGGGACTCCACGTCCTCCTACAATGAGCAGTTCTTC
16 TRBD1 TRBJ2-7 NA TRBV7-2 CASSFLRDRGTYEQYF TGTGCCAGCAGCTTCCTCCGGGACAGGGGAACCTACGAGCAGTACTTC
15 NA TRBJ1-4 NA TRBV10-3 CAISDSGPANEKLFF TGTGCCATCAGTGACTCAGGTCCAGCTAATGAAAAACTGTTTTTT
11 NA TRBJ2-1 NA TRBV30 CAWLGGREQFF TGTGCCTGGCTGGGGGGGCGCGAGCAGTTCTTC
15 TRBD2 TRBJ2-3 few TRBV28 CASTVLAGGSDTQYF TGTGCCAGCACTGTACTAGCGGGAGGTTCAGATACGCAGTATTTT
13 NA TRBJ1-1 few TRBV30 CAWSAQGFTEAFF TGTGCCTGGAGTGCGCAGGGATTCACTGAAGCTTTCTTT
14 TRBD1 TRBJ2-7 NA TRBV6-5 CASSLDRGAYEQYF TGTGCCAGCAGTTTGGACAGGGGGGCCTACGAGCAGTACTTC
15 NA TRBJ2-1 few TRBV4-3 CASSRKGGGNNEQFF TGCGCCAGCAGCCGGAAGGGTGGAGGGAACAATGAGCAGTTCTTC
13 NA TRBJ2-7 once TRBV4-3 CASSQVRYYEQYF TGCGCCAGCAGCCAAGTAAGGTACTACGAGCAGTACTTC
13 TRBD1 TRBJ2-1 NA TRBV10-3 CATKTGTYNEQFF TGTGCCACCAAGACAGGGACCTACAATGAGCAGTTCTTC
15 NA TRBJ2-7 NA TRBV6-6 CASSYPNRDSYEQYF TGTGCCAGCAGTTACCCGAACAGGGATTCCTACGAGCAGTACTTC
11 TRBD1 TRBJ1-1 few TRBV20-1 CSTQGLTEAFF TGCAGTACACAGGGGCTGACTGAAGCTTTCTTT
17 NA TRBJ2-3 few TRBV9 CASSAGTVRGGTDTQYF TGTGCCAGCAGCGCAGGGACTGTACGCGGGGGCACAGATACGCAGTATTTT
14 NA TRBJ2-7 few TRBV6-1 CASTRQVLSYEQYF TGTGCCAGCACCAGACAGGTGCTGTCCTACGAGCAGTACTTC
18 TRBD2 TRBJ2-1 few TRBV9 CASSVDSSGRGSYNEQFF TGTGCCAGCAGCGTAGATTCTAGCGGGAGGGGCTCCTACAATGAGCAGTTCTTC
11 NA TRBJ2-7 NA TRBV29-1 CSVEISYEQYF TGCAGCGTCGAGATCTCCTACGAGCAGTACTTC
12 NA TRBJ1-1 few TRBV29-1 CSVEEGRTEAFF TGCAGCGTTGAGGAGGGGAGAACTGAAGCTTTCTTT
14 NA TRBJ2-4 few TRBV7-2 CASSPGGSKNIQYF TGTGCCAGCAGCCCAGGGGGGTCCAAAAACATTCAGTACTTC
15 NA TRBJ2-3 few TRBV18 CASSPPPIGTDTQYF TGTGCCAGCTCACCACCGCCTATAGGAACAGATACGCAGTATTTT
15 NA TRBJ2-2 few TRBV7-9 CASSPVQLNTGELFF TGTGCCAGCAGCCCAGTACAGCTAAACACCGGGGAGCTGTTTTTT